Below are 18 T cell receptor beta chains sequenced from a single sample in a study of CD8 T cells in ankylosing spondylitis. TCRdb re-analysed the 5' RACE reads in MiXCR, keeping a single row per CDR3 protein. Seen here are approximately 250,000 distinct CDR3 sequences, 32% observed once, and the top ten hold roughly 4.2%. The sample consisted of blood, either unsorted or a sorted T cell fraction (not recorded which). The receptors originated from a male donor with ankylosing spondylitis or in good health (not recorded which).

This clonotype was detected a few times. The rearrangement joins TRBV27 to TRBJ2-5; 8 nucleotides agree with TRBD2. Per the germline V gene, CDR1 is MNHEY and CDR2 is SMNVEV (reference sequence). Trimming cost V 3 bases and J 2 bases; bases outside gene matches: 5. The CDR3 consists of 15 residues. The CDR3 here is CASSFNAGGQETQYF. The CDR3 DNA reads TGTGCCAGCAGTTTTAACGCGGGGGGACAAGAGACCCAGTACTTC.

The table lists this clonotype with a few counts. CDR3 in DNA: TGCAGTGCTCTGGGCCCAGGGGTTCGGGATACGCAGTATTTT. Encoded protein: CSALGPGVRDTQYF. The chain carries TRBV20-1 and TRBJ2-3; D is perhaps TRBD1 (6 bases). CDR3 length: 14 residues. In germline, CDR1 is DFQATT, CDR2 SNEGSKA (reference sequence). V dropped 5 bases and J dropped 6 bases, with 18 bases sitting between them.

This clonotype appeared a few times. V gene TRBV10-3 combines with J gene TRBJ2-7; TRBD2 is a possible D gene (5 bases). V was trimmed by 1 base and J by 6 bases, leaving 10 bases between them. The CDR3 contains 13 residues. The germline V gene encodes CDR1 ENHRY and CDR2 SYGVKD. The CDR3 loop is CAISEFFGGEQYF. CDR3 nucleotide sequence: TGTGCCATCAGTGAGTTTTTTGGAGGCGAGCAGTACTTC.

This clonotype was found a few times. The rearrangement links TRBV12-3 or TRBV12-4 to TRBJ2-1, with D perhaps matching TRBD2 (5 bases). V lost 3 bases to trimming and J lost 8 bases, with 5 bases between them. CDR3 length: 11 amino acids. As DNA, the CDR3 is TGTGCCAGCAGTTTCGGGGATGAGCAGTTCTTC. Translating it yields CASSFGDEQFF.

The chain carries TRBV20-1 and TRBJ1-1; unclear D gene. The CDR3 is 13 residues long. CDR1 is DFQATT, CDR2 SNEGSKA, per germline (reference sequence). V was clipped by 2 bases and J by 1 base, with 8 bases between them. CDR3 sequence reads: CSARTTENTEAFF. The DNA for the CDR3 is TGCAGTGCTAGAACAACAGAGAACACTGAAGCTTTCTTT.

This clonotype was counted between two and nine times. The chain joins TRBV10-3 to TRBJ2-3; TRBD2 agrees at 12 bases. V gave up 2 bases and J gave up 5 bases; unmatched junction bases: 11. The CDR3 has 18 residues. Germline V gene data show CDR1 as ENHRY and CDR2 as SYGVKD. DNA for the CDR3: TGTGCCATCAGTGAGACCCGCTCTAGCGGGGGGGCCAGAGATACGCAGTATTTT. The encoded protein is CAISETRSSGGARDTQYF.

The chain is built from TRBV20-1 and TRBJ2-1, with 8 bases that match TRBD2. With 0 bases clipped from V and 7 bases from J, the junction kept 5 bases outside the gene matches. Germline values: CDR1 DFQATT, CDR2 SNEGSKA (reference sequence). The CDR3 extends over 14 amino acids. CDR3 residues: CSARETGGRNEQFF. For the CDR3, the DNA is TGCAGTGCTAGAGAAACGGGGGGGCGGAATGAGCAGTTCTTC.

J is TRBJ2-7 and V is TRBV6-1, with D uncertain. The CDR3 contains 12 residues. Germline CDR1 reads MNHNS; CDR2 reads SASEGT. Deletions cut 8 bases from V and 3 bases from J, with 11 bases between. The CDR3, as DNA: TGTGCCAGCTCGATCACGGGCTACGAGCAGTACTTC. Translation gives CASSITGYEQYF.

V usage is TRBV5-6 and J usage is TRBJ2-7; the D is unclear. CDR3 length: 15 amino acids. V was trimmed by 0 bases and J by 7 bases, leaving 17 bases between them. Per germline, CDR1 SGHDT and CDR2 YYEEEE. The CDR3 spells CASSLADTTYREQYF. In DNA, the CDR3 is TGTGCCAGCAGCTTGGCGGATACGACTTATAGGGAGCAGTACTTC.

In its sample, this clonotype was seen a few times. The chain joins TRBV12-3 or TRBV12-4 to TRBJ2-2, with D tentatively TRBD2 (6 bases). The V end lost 7 bases, the J end lost 3 bases, and 15 bases lay between the germline ends. The CDR3 is made up of 15 amino acids. The chain's CDR3 is CASKPGLLDTGELFF. The CDR3 DNA reads as TGTGCCAGCAAGCCGGGACTTCTAGACACCGGGGAGCTGTTTTTT.

The rearrangement uses TRBV20-1 and TRBJ2-3; D might be TRBD2 (5 bases). The CDR3 spans 16 residues. CDR1 is DFQATT, CDR2 SNEGSKA, per germline (reference sequence). V lost 0 bases and J 6 bases, leaving 19 bases between the germline ends. The CDR3 is CSARDLGGLSMDTQYF. DNA of the CDR3: TGCAGTGCTAGAGATTTAGGCGGGCTGAGCATGGATACGCAGTATTTT.

In this sample, this clonotype is medium-sized (0.01 to 0.1%). This chain uses TRBV20-1 with TRBJ1-3; tentatively, D is TRBD1 (6 bases). Germline CDR1 and CDR2: DFQATT and SNEGSKA (reference sequence). V was clipped by 6 bases and J by 4 bases, with 22 bases between them. This CDR3 has 16 amino acids. The CDR3 coding sequence is TGCAGTGCCCCAAGTCAGTGGGACACTCCAGGAAACACCATATATTTT. This translates into CSAPSQWDTPGNTIYF.

A few counts support this clonotype. The chain employs TRBV5-1 and TRBJ2-7; D is ambiguous. Germline CDR1 SGHRS, CDR2 YFSETQ. The length of the CDR3 is 13 residues. Deletions cut 4 bases from V and 0 bases from J, with 8 bases between. This CDR3 is CASSGRTSYEQYF. CDR3 coding DNA: TGCGCCAGCAGCGGCAGGACCTCCTACGAGCAGTACTTC. The full variable domain, its missing parts supplied by reference TRBV5-1 and TRBJ2-7, is KAGVTQTPRYLIKTRGQQVTLSCSPISGHRSVSWYQQTPGQGLQFLFEYFSETQRNKGNFPGRFSGRQFSNSRSEMNVSTLELGDSALYLCASSGRTSYEQYFGPGTRLTVT.

The chain links TRBV5-6 to TRBJ2-1; 9 nucleotides line up with TRBD1. The CDR3 consists of 16 residues. CDR1 is SGHDT and CDR2 is YYEEEE in the germline V gene. The ends lost 0 bases at V and 8 bases at J; junction bases unmatched: 9. CDR3 region: CASSLAGQGIMDEQFF. The DNA of the CDR3 is TGTGCCAGCAGCTTGGCGGGACAGGGAATTATGGATGAGCAGTTCTTC.

This clonotype was picked up one time. The CDR3 DNA follows: TGTGCCAGCAGTTACTCGACTAGCCCAGATACGCAGTATTTT. Protein sequence: CASSYSTSPDTQYF. J is TRBJ2-3 and V is TRBV6-5; TRBD2 agrees at 7 bases. Trimming removed 0 bases from V and 4 bases from J; junction bases left unmatched: 1. The germline gives CDR1 MNHEY, CDR2 SVGAGI. This CDR3 comprises 14 residues.

In its sample, this clonotype was seen once. The chain has TRBV24-1 and TRBJ2-3; TRBD1 aligns across 7 bases. V dropped 5 bases and J dropped 5; count of bases not matched to a gene: 15. This CDR3 has 17 amino acids. The germline V gene has CDR1 KGHDR and CDR2 SFDVKD. CDR3 DNA sequence: TGTGCCACCAGTGCCTTCCCCCAGGGGGAAATGGGAGATACGCAGTATTTT. Translating it yields CATSAFPQGEMGDTQYF.

The chain combines TRBV6-2 or TRBV6-3 with TRBJ2-3; the D gene is possibly TRBD2 (5 bases). Germline-derived CDR1 and CDR2 are MNHEY and SVGEGT. This CDR3 contains 15 residues. V lost 5 bases to trimming and J lost 1 base, with 13 bases between them. CDR3 coding DNA: TGTGCCAGCAGTGCCCGGGTCGGGGGCACAGATACGCAGTATTTT. This translates into CASSARVGGTDTQYF.

V usage is TRBV28 and J usage is TRBJ2-7, with TRBD1 matching 7 bases. CDR1 MDHEN and CDR2 SYDVKM come from the germline V gene. Trimming removed 6 bases from V and 1 base from J; junction bases left unmatched: 12. The CDR3 length is 16 residues. CDR3: CASRSQRGTASYEQYF. CDR3 DNA sequence: TGTGCCAGCAGGTCCCAGAGAGGGACAGCTTCCTACGAGCAGTACTTC.